A selection of T cell receptor beta chains follows, all from one sample in a study of cytomegalovirus exposure and HLA in healthy donors. Libraries were prepared by immunoSEQ multiplex PCR; TCRdb keeps only in-frame clonotypes and omits some of them. The profile shows 55,000 to 80,000 clones, roughly 77% of them singletons. Sequences were obtained from PBMCs. These TCRs come from a young woman in good health and CMV-seronegative. Both conserved end residues are part of each CDR3. Each record gives: J gene, CDR3 length, D gene, V gene, clone size, CDR3 DNA, CDR3 protein. A D gene is named only where the DNA matches it firmly. A clone size is listed for some rows: how often the clone was seen (once, few, many), or a class if it is expanded.

TRBJ2-2	17	TRBD1	TRBV4-3	few	TGCGCCAGCAGCCCACAGGTGGACAGGATTATCACCGGGGAGCTGTTTTTT	CASSPQVDRIITGELFF
TRBJ2-3	16	TRBD2	TRBV6-4	-	TGTGCCAGCAGTGACTCGGCGCGGGGGGAGCAGGATACGCAGTATTTT	CASSDSARGEQDTQYF
TRBJ1-3	12	-	TRBV11-2	-	TGTGCCAGCAGCTTTGGGGGGACTTCTATATATTTT	CASSFGGTSIYF
TRBJ1-2	15	-	TRBV15	once	TGTGCCACCAGCACCCCCGAGAGAGTCTCAAATGGCTACACCTTC	CATSTPERVSNGYTF
TRBJ2-3	19	-	TRBV28	-	TGTGCCAGCAGTTTATTGCCCGGGAGCGGAATTTCTAGCACAGATACGCAGTATTTT	CASSLLPGSGISSTDTQYF
TRBJ2-2	13	-	TRBV9	-	TGTGCCAGCAATTACGCGGCCACCGGGGAGCTGTTTTTT	CASNYAATGELFF
TRBJ2-1	14	TRBD2	TRBV27	-	TGTGCCAGCACCCAAGCGGGAGCTCACAATGAGCAGTTCTTC	CASTQAGAHNEQFF
TRBJ2-7	13	-	TRBV10-1	few	TGCGCCAGCAGTGAGTCAATGCGCCACGAGCAGTACTTC	CASSESMRHEQYF
TRBJ2-1	13	TRBD2	TRBV30	-	TGTGCTGCAAGGACTAGATTAGGCAATGAGCAGTTCTTC	CAARTRLGNEQFF
TRBJ1-3	14	-	TRBV9	-	TGTGCCAGCAGCGTAGGAGACACTGGAAACACCATATATTTT	CASSVGDTGNTIYF
TRBJ2-3	18	TRBD1	TRBV19	-	TGTGCCAGTAGTCCGGTGGAATACCGGACAGGGGGGGTGGATACGCAGTATTTT	CASSPVEYRTGGVDTQYF
TRBJ2-1	15	TRBD1	TRBV7-2	-	TGTGCCAGCAGCTTAGGGGGGACAGGGGAGGATAAGCAGTTCTTC	CASSLGGTGEDKQFF
TRBJ1-3	12	-	TRBV28	-	TGTGCCAGCAAATACTCTGGAAACACCATATATTTT	CASKYSGNTIYF
TRBJ2-3	18	-	TRBV11-2	-	TGTGCCAGCAGCTTAGATATGGGACGGACAGCTCAGTTAGATACGCAGTATTTT	CASSLDMGRTAQLDTQYF
TRBJ2-2	17	-	TRBV12-5	once	TGTGCTAGTGGTTCCCTCGGGACACCCGAGAACACCGGGGAGCTGTTTTTT	CASGSLGTPENTGELFF
TRBJ2-1	15	TRBD2	TRBV30	-	TGTGCCTGGAGTGGACCTAGCGGGAGAGGGGGGGAGCAGTTCTTC	CAWSGPSGRGGEQFF
TRBJ2-1	16	-	TRBV7-3	-	TGTGCCAGCAGCTTAAGTGTGGGTACTAGCTCTGATGAGCAGTTCTTC	CASSLSVGTSSDEQFF
TRBJ2-1	16	TRBD2	TRBV5-8	-	TGTGCCAGCAGCTTGGGGGGACTAGGGTTCCGCAATGAGCAGTTCTTC	CASSLGGLGFRNEQFF
TRBJ1-4	15	-	TRBV5-1	-	TGCGCCAGCAGCTTTCTTGGGGGGATGAATGAAAAACTGTTTTTT	CASSFLGGMNEKLFF
TRBJ1-1	13	-	TRBV6-6	-	TGTGCCAGCAATCGAAAGCAGAACACTGAAGCTTTCTTT	CASNRKQNTEAFF
TRBJ1-1	15	TRBD1	TRBV27	-	TGTGCCAGCAGTTCGCGGACAGGCAGGCCCACTGAAGCTTTCTTT	CASSSRTGRPTEAFF
TRBJ2-4	17	-	TRBV27	few	TGTGCCAGCAGTTTATACCCCGGGAATCCAGCCAAAAACATTCAGTACTTC	CASSLYPGNPAKNIQYF
TRBJ2-5	17	TRBD2	TRBV7-9	few	TGTGCCAGCAGCCTTCAAAGCGGGAGGGGAGGACAAGAGACCCAGTACTTC	CASSLQSGRGGQETQYF
TRBJ1-4	14	TRBD1	TRBV30	-	TGTGCCTGGAGTGCGGGGACAGGGGGTGAAAAACTGTTTTTT	CAWSAGTGGEKLFF
TRBJ1-2	18	-	TRBV11-2	-	TGTGCCAGCAGCTTATCGAGTAGGGCCGGGACACGCTACTATGGCTACACCTTC	CASSLSSRAGTRYYGYTF
TRBJ1-1	14	TRBD1	TRBV2	-	TGTGCCAGCAGCCGACAGGGTGGGAACACTGAAGCTTTCTTT	CASSRQGGNTEAFF
TRBJ2-2	15	TRBD2	TRBV7-8	-	TGTGCCAGCAGCCCCAGCGGGGGAAGCACCGGGGAGCTGTTTTTT	CASSPSGGSTGELFF
TRBJ2-4	19	TRBD2	TRBV27	-	TGTGCCAGCAGTGTCCAGGGACTAGCGGGCCCGGGGGCCAAAAACATTCAGTACTTC	CASSVQGLAGPGAKNIQYF
TRBJ2-1	15	TRBD2	TRBV5-1	-	TGCGCCAGCAGTTTACCGGGACTAGCGGCTAATGAGCAGTTCTTC	CASSLPGLAANEQFF
TRBJ1-2	12	-	TRBV7-2	few	TGTGCCAGCAGCTTAGGAGAGTATGGCTACACCTTC	CASSLGEYGYTF
TRBJ2-1	18	-	TRBV27	once	TGTGCCAGCAGTCCCCCCCTCCTCACTAGTTCGGGAAGCAATGAGCAGTTCTTC	CASSPPLLTSSGSNEQFF
TRBJ2-7	16	-	TRBV21-1	-	TGTGCCAGCAGCAAAGTCCCCGACAGGGTTTCCTACGAGCAGTACTTC	CASSKVPDRVSYEQYF
TRBJ2-3	11	-	TRBV28	-	TGTGCCAGCAGCCACACAGATACGCAGTATTTT	CASSHTDTQYF
TRBJ2-3	14	TRBD2	TRBV29-1	-	TGCAGCGTCCTACCGGGACTAAAAACAGATACGCAGTATTTT	CSVLPGLKTDTQYF
TRBJ1-2	14	TRBD1	TRBV28	-	TGTGCCAGCAGTTTATTACAGGGGACGTATGGCTACACCTTC	CASSLLQGTYGYTF
TRBJ2-2	13	-	TRBV11-3	-	TGTGCCAGCAGCAAGGGGGGGGCCGGGGAGCTGTTTTTT	CASSKGGAGELFF
TRBJ2-7	17	-	TRBV11-3	-	TGTGCCAGCAGCTGGGGCAACACGGCGAATACATCCTACGAGCAGTACTTC	CASSWGNTANTSYEQYF
TRBJ2-2	16	-	TRBV7-8	-	TGTGCCAGCAGCTTATTTTCGCCAGGGTCCCCCGGGGAGCTGTTTTTT	CASSLFSPGSPGELFF
TRBJ2-1	14	-	TRBV30	-	TGTGCCTGGAGTGTACGCCTCGGAGAGAATGAGCAGTTCTTC	CAWSVRLGENEQFF
TRBJ2-3	14	TRBD1	TRBV7-3	few	TGTGCCAGCAGCTCCGGACAGGGCACAGATACGCAGTATTTT	CASSSGQGTDTQYF
TRBJ1-4	15	TRBD1	TRBV30	few	TGTGCCTGGAGGACCGTCCAGGGGGCTGGGGAAAAACTGTTTTTT	CAWRTVQGAGEKLFF